This T cell receptor beta chain originates from a study of regulatory and conventional T cells in RAG deficiency. Sequenced by immunoSEQ multiplex PCR; TCRdb stores in-frame clones only, minus some. The data contain 6,000 to 7,000 clones, 82% of them seen just once; the ten biggest clones take up 13%. CDR3 length: 14 residues. Trimming shortened V by 0 bases and J by 2 bases, and 8 bases separated the two germline ends. Germline CDR1 is MNHEY and CDR2 is SVGAGI. These data were also reused for a study on regulatory T cells. Per that study: Primers: 52 TRBV forward and 13 TRBJ reverse.

Input material: CD8+ T cells sorted from blood. The sequence came from a human donor in good health. This sequence joins TRBV6-5 and TRBJ2-7; D gene unclear. CDR3 coding DNA: TGTGCCAGCAGTTACTCGTCCAGAGCCTACGAGCAGTACTTC. It encodes CASSYSSRAYEQYF.